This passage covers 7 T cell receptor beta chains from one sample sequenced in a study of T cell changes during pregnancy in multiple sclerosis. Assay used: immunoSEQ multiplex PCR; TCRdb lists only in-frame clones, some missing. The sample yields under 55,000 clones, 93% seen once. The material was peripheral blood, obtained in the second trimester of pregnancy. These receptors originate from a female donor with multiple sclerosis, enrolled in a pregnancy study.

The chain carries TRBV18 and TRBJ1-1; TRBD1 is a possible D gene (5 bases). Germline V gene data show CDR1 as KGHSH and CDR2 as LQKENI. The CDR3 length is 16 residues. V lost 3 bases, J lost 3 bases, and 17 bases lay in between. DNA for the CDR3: TGTGCCAGCTCACCCCTTGGGCCCGGCAGGGACACTGAAGCTTTCTTT. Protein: CASSPLGPGRDTEAFF.

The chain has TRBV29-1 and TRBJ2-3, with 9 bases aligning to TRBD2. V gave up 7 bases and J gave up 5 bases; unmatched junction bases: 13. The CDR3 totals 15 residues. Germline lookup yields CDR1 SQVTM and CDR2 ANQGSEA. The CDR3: CSGGALAGAGDTQYF. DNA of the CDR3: TGCAGCGGGGGGGCGTTAGCGGGAGCCGGAGATACGCAGTATTTT.

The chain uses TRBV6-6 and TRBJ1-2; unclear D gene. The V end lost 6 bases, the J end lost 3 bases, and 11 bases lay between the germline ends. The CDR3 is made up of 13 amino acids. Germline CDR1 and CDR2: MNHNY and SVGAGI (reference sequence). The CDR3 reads CASSHRGDYGYTF. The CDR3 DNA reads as TGTGCCAGCAGCCATCGCGGCGACTATGGCTACACCTTC.

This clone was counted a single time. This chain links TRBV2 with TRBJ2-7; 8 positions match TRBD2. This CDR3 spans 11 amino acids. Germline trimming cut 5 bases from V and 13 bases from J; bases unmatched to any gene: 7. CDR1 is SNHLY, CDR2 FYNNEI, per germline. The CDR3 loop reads CASSPRTSSYF. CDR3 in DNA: TGTGCCAGCAGTCCAAGGACTAGCAGCTACTTC.

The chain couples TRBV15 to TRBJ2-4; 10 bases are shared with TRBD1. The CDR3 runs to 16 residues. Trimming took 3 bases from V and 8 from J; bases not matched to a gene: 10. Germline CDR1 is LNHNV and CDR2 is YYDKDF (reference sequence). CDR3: CATSRPRDRGRDIQYF. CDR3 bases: TGTGCCACCAGCAGGCCCCGGGACAGGGGTAGGGACATTCAGTACTTC.

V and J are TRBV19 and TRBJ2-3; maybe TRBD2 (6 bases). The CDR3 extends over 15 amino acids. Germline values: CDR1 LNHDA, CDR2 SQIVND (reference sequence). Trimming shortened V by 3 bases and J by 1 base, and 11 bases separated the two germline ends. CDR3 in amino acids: CASSIGASGTDTQYF. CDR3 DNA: TGTGCCAGTAGTATTGGAGCTAGCGGCACAGATACGCAGTATTTT.

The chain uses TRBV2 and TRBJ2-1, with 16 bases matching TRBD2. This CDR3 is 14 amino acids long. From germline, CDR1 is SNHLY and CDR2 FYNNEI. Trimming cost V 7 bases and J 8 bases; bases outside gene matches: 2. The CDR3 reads CASIGTSGRDEQFF. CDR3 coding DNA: TGTGCCAGCATCGGGACTAGCGGGAGGGATGAGCAGTTCTTC. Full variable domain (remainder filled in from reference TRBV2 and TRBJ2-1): EPEVTQTPSHQVTQMGQEVILRCVPISNHLYFYWYRQILGQKVEFLVSFYNNEISEKSEIFDDQFSVERPDGSNFTLKIRSTKLEDSAMYFCASIGTSGRDEQFFGPGTRLTVL.